A single sample is the source of the 27 T cell receptor beta chains below, sequenced in a study of response to subunit inactivated influenza vaccine. In TCRdb, the RT-PCR reads were re-called with MiXCR into one record per CDR3 protein. The table records 500,000 to 550,000 distinct CDR3 sequences, 6.5% to 8% of them present only once. The specimen comprised PBMCs from blood, sampled 23 months after vaccination. Receptor source: a man aged 50 to 75 who received an inactivated influenza vaccine.

In this sample, this clonotype turned up many times. J is TRBJ2-2 and V is TRBV6-2 or TRBV6-3, with D unclear. V was shortened by 10 bases and J by 8 bases, with 20 bases between the two germline ends. Germline assignment: CDR1 MNHEY and CDR2 SVGEGT. The CDR3 has 14 amino acids. CDR3 DNA: TGTGCCATCGCCGGATTCTCATCGTTGGGGGAGCTGTTTTTT. It is translated as CAIAGFSSLGELFF.

The CDR3 DNA sequence: TGCGCCAGCAGCCGCGGCGGGGGAACTAGCTACGAGCAGTACTTC. Protein product: CASSRGGGTSYEQYF. V and J are TRBV5-1 and TRBJ2-7; 7 bases map to TRBD2. This CDR3 has 15 residues. J was trimmed by 3 bases and V by 4 bases; bases with no gene match: 10. CDR1 is SGHRS, CDR2 YFSETQ, per germline.

The sample holds many counts of this clonotype. V is TRBV6-5 and J is TRBJ2-3, with D possibly matching TRBD2 (5 bases). The length of the CDR3 is 14 residues. Germline V gives CDR1 MNHEY, CDR2 SVGAGI. Trimming took 2 bases from V and 6 from J, leaving 12 bases between them. The DNA of the CDR3 is TGTGCCAGCAGTTACGGAGGAGACCGGGATACGCAGTATTTT. Its protein is CASSYGGDRDTQYF.

On this clonotype itself: A clone one base away is much larger, so this may be a read error. The CDR3 does not end in the conserved phenylalanine or tryptophan, so this is likely a read error. The chain is built from TRBV28 and TRBJ1-2, with D unresolved. The ends were cut back, 6 bases at V and 3 bases at J, with 11 bases in the middle. The CDR3 runs 13 residues. The V gene's germline CDR1 is MDHEN and CDR2 SYDVKM. In DNA form, the CDR3 reads TGTGCCAGCAGCCCGGACGGGTACTATGGCTACACCTCC. Residues: CASSPDGYYGYTS.

The sample holds a few counts of this clonotype. This chain links TRBV5-4 with TRBJ2-3; weak D call: TRBD2 (5 bases). Germline assignment: CDR1 SGHNT and CDR2 YYREEE (reference sequence). The CDR3 totals 15 residues. The germline V and J ends were trimmed by 1 base and 5 bases, with 14 bases remaining between them. The CDR3 sequence: CASSLRGTGVDTQYF. The CDR3 region has the DNA TGTGCCAGCAGCTTGCGGGGTACTGGAGTAGATACGCAGTATTTT. The whole variable domain, filled in from reference TRBV5-4 and TRBJ2-3, reads ETGVTQSPTHLIKTRGQQVTLRCSSQSGHNTVSWYQQALGQGPQFIFQYYREEENGRGNFPPRFSGLQFPNYSSELNVNALELDDSALYLCASSLRGTGVDTQYFGPGTRLTVL.

Ten or more counts support this clonotype. This chain joins TRBV6-1 and TRBJ1-6; the match to TRBD1 covers 10 bases. This CDR3 is built from 15 residues. Germline loops: CDR1 MNHNS, CDR2 SASEGT. Trimming removed 4 bases from V and 11 bases from J; junction bases left unmatched: 8. CDR3: CASSVTGTGETPLHF. The DNA of the CDR3 is TGTGCCAGCAGTGTCACCGGGACAGGGGAGACACCCCTCCACTTT.

This clonotype was observed a few times. The rearrangement uses TRBV12-3 or TRBV12-4 and TRBJ2-3; 9 nucleotides match TRBD2. V shed 3 bases, J shed 7 bases, and the junction held 14 bases outside the gene matches. The CDR3 spans 17 residues. The CDR3 sequence: CASSFPPSGVASNTQYF. The CDR3 nucleotides read TGTGCCAGCAGTTTTCCCCCTAGCGGGGTGGCATCGAATACGCAGTATTTT.

In its sample, this clonotype was seen a few times. The chain combines TRBV7-6 with TRBJ2-5; 13 nucleotides align to TRBD2. Per the germline V gene, CDR1 is SGHVS and CDR2 is FNYEAQ. This CDR3 region has 15 residues. The ends lost 2 bases at V and 5 bases at J; junction bases unmatched: 2. The CDR3 protein is CASSLLGLAGETQYF. CDR3 DNA sequence: TGTGCCAGCAGCTTATTGGGACTAGCGGGGGAGACCCAGTACTTC. The variable domain in full, with the rest retrieved from reference TRBV7-6 and TRBJ2-5, is GAGVSQSPRYKVTKRGQDVALRCDPISGHVSLYWYRQALGQGPEFLTYFNYEAQQDKSGLPNDRFSAERPEGSISTLTIQRTEQRDSAMYRCASSLLGLAGETQYFGPGTRLLVL.

The chain uses TRBV29-1 and TRBJ1-2; D unclear. This CDR3 comprises 14 residues. The V gene lost 2 bases and the J gene lost 4 bases, with 14 bases spanning the gap. Germline CDR1 SQVTM, CDR2 ANQGSEA. The CDR3: CSVESRRASYGYTF. CDR3 nucleotides: TGCAGCGTTGAATCCCGCCGGGCCTCCTATGGCTACACCTTC.

This sequence joins TRBV19 and TRBJ2-1, with TRBD1 as a possible D gene (6 bases). Looked up from germline, CDR1 is LNHDA and CDR2 is SQIVND (reference sequence). The V gene lost 6 bases and the J gene lost 5 bases, with 11 bases spanning the gap. The CDR3 covers 13 residues. The CDR3 DNA reads TGTGCCAGTAGCGCACAGGGACACAATGAGCAGTTCTTC. It translates to CASSAQGHNEQFF.

The chain links TRBV24-1 to TRBJ2-5; D is unresolved. Germline V CDR1 and CDR2: KGHDR, SFDVKD. CDR3 size: 14 residues. Trimming removed 5 bases at V and 2 bases at J, with 11 bases between. The CDR3 spells CATSGDKKQETQYF. CDR3 sequence (DNA): TGTGCCACCAGTGGCGACAAAAAACAAGAGACCCAGTACTTC.

This clonotype was recorded many times. The V call is TRBV18, the J call TRBJ1-2; D ambiguous. V lost 0 bases to trimming and J lost 4 bases, with 6 bases between them. The germline CDR1 and CDR2 sequences are KGHSH and LQKENI. The CDR3 has 13 residues. CDR3 in DNA: TGTGCCAGCTCACCACCCAACAGCTATGGCTACACCTTC. Amino acid sequence: CASSPPNSYGYTF.

The chain couples TRBV4-1 to TRBJ1-1; D remains ambiguous. V lost 0 bases, J lost 1 base, and 12 bases lay in between. This CDR3 is built from 16 residues. Germline-derived CDR1 and CDR2 are MGHRA and YSYEKL. CDR3 protein: CASSQDQVLSNTEAFF. In DNA form, the CDR3 reads TGCGCCAGCAGCCAAGATCAAGTGTTGTCGAACACTGAAGCTTTCTTT.

Ten or more counts support this clonotype. The chain couples TRBV5-1 to TRBJ2-1; D call uncertain. Germline V gene lookup returns CDR1 SGHRS and CDR2 YFSETQ. The CDR3 extends over 13 amino acids. V was cut by 4 bases and J by 7 bases, with 12 bases left in between. DNA for the CDR3: TGCGCCAGCAGCCAAATGGACGGGAATGAGCAGTTCTTC. Protein: CASSQMDGNEQFF.

The sample holds a few counts of this clonotype. The chain uses TRBV29-1 and TRBJ1-1; D not resolved. The germline V gene encodes CDR1 SQVTM and CDR2 ANQGSEA. V dropped 4 bases and J dropped 1 base, with 7 bases sitting between them. The CDR3 is 12 residues long. The CDR3 DNA reads TGCAGCGTTGTGTTCCAGAACACTGAAGCTTTCTTT. It specifies CSVVFQNTEAFF.

This clonotype was seen at least ten times. The chain carries TRBV7-6 and TRBJ1-1; D is undetermined. The CDR3 is made up of 13 amino acids. Germline loops: CDR1 SGHVS, CDR2 FNYEAQ. The CDR3, as DNA: TGTGCGAGTATGAGGACCCCAGGAACTGAAGCTTTCTTT. Protein product: CASMRTPGTEAFF.

This clonotype came up a few times. The chain is built from TRBV4-1 and TRBJ1-5; the D is unclear. The V gene lost 2 bases and the J gene lost 5 bases, with 7 bases spanning the gap. CDR1 and CDR2 (germline): MGHRA, YSYEKL. The CDR3 length is 13 residues. The CDR3 loop is CASSQPGYQPQHF. As DNA, the CDR3 is TGCGCCAGCAGCCAACCGGGTTATCAGCCCCAGCATTTT.

This clonotype was seen repeatedly, ten times or more. The chain joins TRBV20-1 to TRBJ2-3; D ambiguous. Germline lookup yields CDR1 DFQATT and CDR2 SNEGSKA (reference sequence). The CDR3 contains 15 residues. Trimming pared 0 bases from V and 2 bases from J, leaving 12 bases between. The CDR3 DNA is TGCAGTGCTAGAGATTTAGGCGGAAACACAGATACGCAGTATTTT. This sequence encodes CSARDLGGNTDTQYF.

In this sample, this clonotype turned up a few times. This chain connects TRBV7-9 to TRBJ2-2; TRBD1 aligns across 8 bases. CDR1 and CDR2 from the germline V gene are SEHNR and FQNEAQ (reference sequence). Trimming removed 4 bases from V and 4 bases from J; junction bases left unmatched: 8. The CDR3 loop spans 16 amino acids. For the CDR3, the DNA is TGTGCCAGCAGCTCGACCGGGACAGGTTTCACCGGGGAGCTGTTTTTT. This translates into CASSSTGTGFTGELFF.

This clonotype was recorded a few times. CDR3: CASSPPGFGTGELFF. DNA for the CDR3: TGTGCCAGCAGCCCTCCCGGGTTTGGCACCGGGGAGCTGTTTTTT. V usage is TRBV7-9 and J usage is TRBJ2-2; D ambiguous. V shed 5 bases and J shed 4 bases, with 14 bases lying between them. The CDR3 extends over 15 amino acids. In germline, CDR1 is SEHNR, CDR2 FQNEAQ (reference sequence).

This clonotype was counted a few times. The chain combines TRBV20-1 with TRBJ2-1, with TRBD2 matching over 13 bases. Germline CDR1 is DFQATT and CDR2 is SNEGSKA (reference sequence). The CDR3 covers 16 residues. With 0 bases clipped from V and 4 bases from J, the junction kept 3 bases outside the gene matches. DNA of the CDR3: TGCAGTGCTAGAGAACTAGCGGGAGGGGGTTACAATGAGCAGTTCTTC. Translating gives CSARELAGGGYNEQFF.

The chain uses TRBV5-1 and TRBJ2-3; D may be TRBD1 (5 bases). Germline CDR1 is SGHRS and CDR2 is YFSETQ. This CDR3 has 14 amino acids. The V end was cut by 0 bases, the J end by 4 bases, with 9 bases between. CDR3 residues: CASSLAGRADTQYF. The CDR3 region has the DNA TGCGCCAGCAGCTTGGCAGGCAGGGCAGATACGCAGTATTTT.

This chain links TRBV6-5 with TRBJ2-1; D is perhaps TRBD2 (5 bases). The CDR3 runs 13 residues. Per the germline V gene, CDR1 is MNHEY and CDR2 is SVGAGI. Trimming removed 2 bases at V and 11 bases at J, with 13 bases between. In DNA form, the CDR3 reads TGTGCCAGCAGTTACCTTCGGACGGGGAAGCAGTTCTTC. Protein: CASSYLRTGKQFF.

This clonotype showed up just a few times. V is TRBV20-1 and J is TRBJ1-1; no definite D call. Deletions cut 6 bases from V and 8 bases from J, with 4 bases between. Looked up from germline, CDR1 is DFQATT and CDR2 is SNEGSKA (reference sequence). There are 8 residues in the CDR3. As DNA, the CDR3 is TGCAGTGCAAAGGAAGCTTTCTTT. Its translation is CSAKEAFF.

The chain combines TRBV7-2 with TRBJ2-5; 9 bases fit TRBD1. Looked up from germline, CDR1 is SGHTA and CDR2 is FQGNSA. The trim removed 5 bases at V and 4 bases at J, leaving 11 bases unmatched. The CDR3 runs 16 residues. As DNA, the CDR3 is TGTGCCAGCAGCCCTCGAGCCGGGACAGGGCCAGAGACCCAGTACTTC. Translation: CASSPRAGTGPETQYF.

This clonotype has only a few counts. This CDR3 is CSASPFVGMGKNIQYF. As DNA, the CDR3 is TGCAGTGCTAGTCCCTTTGTAGGGATGGGCAAAAACATTCAGTACTTC. The gene calls are TRBV20-1 and TRBJ2-4; D uncertain. The V gene lost 3 bases and the J gene lost 3 bases, with 18 bases spanning the gap. This CDR3 comprises 16 residues. Germline V gives CDR1 DFQATT, CDR2 SNEGSKA (reference sequence).

The table lists this clonotype with a few counts. This rearrangement joins TRBV5-1 to TRBJ1-2; 9 nucleotides line up with TRBD1. The CDR3 has 13 residues. After removal of 3 bases from V and 8 bases from J, the junction contained 5 bases not matched to a gene. Looked up from germline, CDR1 is SGHRS and CDR2 is YFSETQ. In DNA, the CDR3 is TGCGCCAGCAGCTGGGGACAGGGAAACGGCTACACCTTC. It yields the protein CASSWGQGNGYTF.